The 30 T cell receptor beta chains below all came from one sample that was sequenced in a study of T cell repertoires in cytomegalovirus infection. TCRdb reprocessed the reads via MiXCR and lists one record per CDR3 protein. The table lists around 550,000 distinct CDR3 sequences, 26% of them singletons. The sample comprised PBMCs. These receptors were collected from a human donor in good health (CMV status not recorded). Some clones in this sample may be carry-over from other donors' samples.

This clonotype was detected only a few times. This chain links TRBV10-3 with TRBJ2-7, with D possibly called TRBD1 or TRBD2 (5 bases each). Trimming shortened V by 6 bases and J by 7 bases, and 19 bases separated the two germline ends. In germline, CDR1 is ENHRY, CDR2 SYGVKD. The CDR3 runs to 14 residues. CDR3 bases: TGTGCCATCAGCGAGAATACCGCCGGGACGGAGCAGTACTTC. Amino acid sequence: CAISENTAGTEQYF.

The rearrangement joins TRBV12-3 or TRBV12-4 to TRBJ2-7, with 9 bases matching TRBD1. The junction had 9 bases not matched to a gene; V was cut back by 6 bases and J by 6 bases. This CDR3 is 14 amino acids long. The CDR3 bases are TGTGCCAGCAGCCACAGGACAGGGGTTACCGAGCAGTACTTC. Residues: CASSHRTGVTEQYF.

This clonotype was seen once. The V and J genes are TRBV11-3 and TRBJ2-7, with D possibly TRBD2 on 5 matching bases. V was cut by 5 bases and J by 9 bases, with 23 bases left in between. Looked up from germline, CDR1 is SGHNT and CDR2 is YENEEA. CDR3 size: 15 residues. CDR3 in amino acids: CASSAQTERWKWQYV. For the CDR3, the DNA is TGTGCCAGCAGCGCCCAGACGGAGCGGTGGAAATGGCAGTACGTC.

In this sample, this clonotype turned up a few times. The V gene is TRBV7-9, the J gene TRBJ2-3, with 7 bases fitting TRBD2. From germline, CDR1 is SEHNR and CDR2 FQNEAQ (reference sequence). The CDR3 consists of 14 residues. J was trimmed by 4 bases and V by 5 bases; bases with no gene match: 6. The CDR3 DNA reads as TGTGCCAGCAGCGCAAGCGGGATATCAGATACGCAGTATTTT. Protein: CASSASGISDTQYF.

This clonotype was counted only a few times. Written as DNA, the CDR3 is TGTGCCAGCAGTTTCGGTGGTGTCGCTCAGCCCCAGCATTTT. Its translation: CASSFGGVAQPQHF. This sequence joins TRBV12-3 or TRBV12-4 and TRBJ1-5, with no clear D. V shed 3 bases and J shed 6 bases, with 12 bases lying between them. The CDR3 loop spans 14 amino acids.

V and J are TRBV20-1 and TRBJ2-7; maybe TRBD2 (6 bases). V was trimmed by 3 bases and J by 3 bases, leaving 12 bases between them. This CDR3 is built from 13 residues. In germline, CDR1 is DFQATT, CDR2 SNEGSKA (reference sequence). The CDR3 region has the DNA TGCAGTGCTAGGGGGGGAGTCTTCTACGAGCAGTACGTC. This codes for CSARGGVFYEQYV.

This sequence joins TRBV2 and TRBJ1-5, with TRBD1 as a possible D gene (5 bases). This CDR3 spans 14 amino acids. V was shortened by 6 bases and J by 4 bases, with 13 bases between the two germline ends. Germline CDR1 is SNHLY and CDR2 is FYNNEI. CDR3 in DNA: TGTGCCAGCAGCCGGGACCTCGGGAATCAGCCCCAGCATTTT. It codes for CASSRDLGNQPQHF.

The chain recombines TRBV25-1 with TRBJ2-2; 8 bases match TRBD1. The germline V gene encodes CDR1 MGHDK and CDR2 SYGVNS. With 5 bases clipped from V and 5 bases from J, the junction kept 4 bases outside the gene matches. The CDR3 is 14 residues long. The CDR3 bases are TGTGCCAGCAGTCCAGACAGGGGAACCGGGGAGCTGTTTTTT. Amino acids: CASSPDRGTGELFF.

Only a few counts were recorded for this clonotype. The chain combines TRBV6-2 or TRBV6-3 with TRBJ2-5; no clear D. The CDR3 consists of 11 residues. Germline values: CDR1 MNHEY, CDR2 SVGEGT. Trimming took 6 bases from V and 5 from J, leaving 7 bases between them. The CDR3 DNA is TGTGCCAGCAGGGACGTGGAGACCCAGTACTTC. Protein product: CASRDVETQYF.

This clonotype was seen at least ten times. The CDR3, as DNA: TGTGCCAGCAGCCCCACTAGCGGGGTACAAGAGACCCAGTACTTC. This codes for CASSPTSGVQETQYF. The rearrangement uses TRBV7-2 and TRBJ2-5; TRBD2 agrees at 10 bases. V gave up 5 bases and J gave up 2 bases; unmatched junction bases: 5. The CDR3 consists of 15 residues. CDR1 SGHTA and CDR2 FQGNSA come from the germline V gene.

This clonotype was seen a few times. V gene TRBV2 combines with J gene TRBJ2-3; D not certain. Germline values: CDR1 SNHLY, CDR2 FYNNEI. The CDR3 loop spans 13 amino acids. V dropped 7 bases and J dropped 2 bases, with 10 bases sitting between them. The CDR3 reads CASKGGYTDTQYF. The CDR3 region has the DNA TGTGCCAGCAAGGGCGGATACACAGATACGCAGTATTTT.

A few counts support this clonotype. This chain links TRBV7-2 with TRBJ2-7; 9 bases line up with TRBD1. The ends lost 4 bases at V and 5 bases at J; junction bases unmatched: 6. Per germline, CDR1 SGHTA and CDR2 FQGNSA. There are 14 residues in the CDR3. The CDR3 loop reads CASSSDRGGHEQYF. For the CDR3, the DNA is TGTGCCAGCAGCTCGGACAGGGGTGGGCACGAGCAGTACTTC.

DNA of the CDR3: TGCGCCAGCAGCTTGGCCCAACTAGAGTCGTACGAGCAGTACTTC. Translation gives CASSLAQLESYEQYF. The V gene is TRBV5-1, the J gene TRBJ2-7, with a tentative D call TRBD2 (5 bases). Trimming removed 0 bases at V and 4 bases at J, with 14 bases between. Germline CDR1 reads SGHRS; CDR2 reads YFSETQ. This CDR3 region has 15 residues.

This chain uses TRBV28 with TRBJ2-1; TRBD2 matches at 9 bases. The CDR3 length is 15 residues. Germline-derived CDR1 and CDR2 are MDHEN and SYDVKM. V shed 7 bases, J shed 0 bases, and the junction held 4 bases outside the gene matches. CDR3 bases: TGTGCCAGCACGGATAGCGGGAGCTCCTACAATGAGCAGTTCTTC. Encoded protein: CASTDSGSSYNEQFF.

The CDR3 DNA sequence: TGTGCCAGCAGCCCCGGGACAGTTAATTCTGGGGCCAACGTCCTGACTTTC. Its protein is CASSPGTVNSGANVLTF. V usage is TRBV6-5 and J usage is TRBJ2-6; TRBD1 matches at 7 bases. The CDR3 covers 17 residues. Germline loops: CDR1 MNHEY, CDR2 SVGAGI. V dropped 6 bases and J dropped 1; count of bases not matched to a gene: 9.

The chain is built from TRBV12-3 or TRBV12-4 and TRBJ2-2, with D possibly called TRBD1 or TRBD2 (5 bases each). The ends were cut back, 8 bases at V and 1 base at J, with 14 bases in the middle. The length of the CDR3 is 15 residues. The CDR3 reads CASGPGSENTGELFF. DNA of the CDR3: TGTGCCAGCGGCCCAGGGAGCGAGAACACCGGGGAGCTGTTTTTT.

This clonotype has only a few counts. This rearrangement joins TRBV12-3 or TRBV12-4 to TRBJ1-2, with TRBD1 identical over 7 bases. The J segment lost 6 bases and the V segment lost 7 bases, leaving 5 bases of the junction unmatched. The CDR3 length is 12 residues. In DNA form, the CDR3 reads TGTGCCAGCACCCTCGACAGGGATGGCTACACCTTC. Protein product: CASTLDRDGYTF.

CDR3 sequence: CASSTRRGASGYTF. The DNA for the CDR3 is TGTGCCAGCTCCACCCGGAGGGGCGCTTCCGGCTACACCTTC. This chain connects TRBV12-3 or TRBV12-4 to TRBJ1-2; D may be TRBD1 (5 bases). Trimming pared 8 bases from V and 8 bases from J, leaving 21 bases between. This CDR3 comprises 14 residues.

The chain couples TRBV28 to TRBJ2-1; 14 bases agree with TRBD2. The CDR3 totals 24 residues. Germline CDR1 and CDR2: MDHEN and SYDVKM. With V trimmed by 5 bases and J by 2 bases, 26 bases remained unmatched. CDR3 residues: CASSPTPGTSGSLRGSPPYNEQFF. CDR3 coding DNA: TGTGCCAGCAGTCCCACACCAGGGACTAGCGGGAGTTTAAGGGGGTCCCCTCCCTACAATGAGCAGTTCTTC.

This clonotype was observed many times. This rearrangement joins TRBV7-2 to TRBJ2-5; 10 nucleotides align to TRBD2. CDR3 size: 15 residues. Per the germline V gene, CDR1 is SGHTA and CDR2 is FQGNSA. With 9 bases clipped from V and 3 bases from J, the junction kept 10 bases outside the gene matches. CDR3 in amino acids: CASKRGLAGEETQYF. CDR3 nucleotide sequence: TGTGCCAGTAAACGGGGGCTAGCGGGAGAAGAGACCCAGTACTTC. The whole variable domain, remainder taken from reference TRBV7-2 and TRBJ2-5, is GAGVSQSPSNKVTEKGKDVELRCDPISGHTALYWYRQSLGQGLEFLIYFQGNSAPDKSGLPSDRFSAERTGGSVSTLTIQRTQQEDSAVYLCASKRGLAGEETQYFGPGTRLLVL.

V is TRBV7-2 and J is TRBJ2-1, with D possibly TRBD1 on 6 matching bases. V lost 7 bases and J lost 6, with 10 bases in between. CDR3 length equals 12 residues. The germline V gene encodes CDR1 SGHTA and CDR2 FQGNSA. The CDR3 region is CASTTDSNEQFF. For the CDR3, the DNA is TGTGCCAGCACCACGGACAGCAATGAGCAGTTCTTC.

This clonotype was detected a few times. The chain combines TRBV12-3 or TRBV12-4 with TRBJ2-5, with D uncertain. This CDR3 comprises 14 residues. V lost 5 bases and J lost 1, with 11 bases in between. The CDR3 nucleotides are TGTGCCAGCAGTCGGCGGAACGGCCAAGAGACCCAGTACTTC. This codes for CASSRRNGQETQYF.

The sample holds many counts of this clonotype. This chain connects TRBV7-8 to TRBJ2-1; 13 bases map to TRBD2. Germline loops: CDR1 SGHVS, CDR2 FQNEAQ. Trimming removed 5 bases from V and 4 bases from J; junction bases left unmatched: 8. The CDR3 extends over 17 amino acids. CDR3 DNA sequence: TGTGCCAGCAGCGGACGACTAGCGGGGGGAGGATACAATGAGCAGTTCTTC. Translating it yields CASSGRLAGGGYNEQFF.

This clonotype was found many times. The chain uses TRBV27 and TRBJ2-3, with D unresolved. V lost 6 bases to trimming and J lost 0 bases, with 13 bases between them. From germline, CDR1 is MNHEY and CDR2 SMNVEV (reference sequence). The CDR3 contains 15 residues. The CDR3 spells CASRLVTWSTDTQYF. CDR3 in DNA: TGTGCCAGCAGGCTAGTTACCTGGAGCACAGATACGCAGTATTTT.

This chain joins TRBV19 and TRBJ2-5, with 7 bases fitting TRBD1. V gave up 5 bases and J gave up 3 bases; unmatched junction bases: 6. Germline CDR1 LNHDA, CDR2 SQIVND (reference sequence). This CDR3 spans 14 amino acids. CDR3 sequence reads: CASSAGTAEETQYF. The CDR3 nucleotides are TGTGCCAGTAGTGCCGGGACAGCAGAAGAGACCCAGTACTTC. The whole variable domain, remainder taken from reference TRBV19 and TRBJ2-5, is DGGITQSPKYLFRKEGQNVTLSCEQNLNHDAMYWYRQDPGQGLRLIYYSQIVNDFQKGDIAEGYSVSREKKESFPLTVTSAQKNPTAFYLCASSAGTAEETQYFGPGTRLLVL.

The V call is TRBV7-4, the J call TRBJ1-4; perhaps TRBD1 as D (6 bases). The CDR3 has 15 residues. Germline assignment: CDR1 SGHVT and CDR2 SQSDAQ. Trimming pared 5 bases from V and 5 bases from J, leaving 15 bases between. The CDR3 spells CASSGGRGPNEKLFF. The CDR3, as DNA: TGTGCCAGCAGCGGAGGGCGGGGGCCGAATGAAAAACTGTTTTTT.

The rearrangement uses TRBV11-3 and TRBJ2-2, with D perhaps matching TRBD1 or TRBD2 (5 bases each). V was trimmed by 5 bases and J by 0 bases, leaving 16 bases between them. The CDR3 spans 17 residues. CDR1 is SGHNT, CDR2 YENEEA, per germline. CDR3 DNA: TGTGCCAGCAGCGCAGGGACGTCGCTTCCGAACACCGGGGAGCTGTTTTTT. Its translation is CASSAGTSLPNTGELFF.

This rearrangement joins TRBV19 to TRBJ1-1; D is perhaps TRBD1 (6 bases). The germline gives CDR1 LNHDA, CDR2 SQIVND (reference sequence). V lost 7 bases and J lost 3, with 27 bases in between. The CDR3 is 18 residues long. CDR3 DNA sequence: TGTGCCAGTAAGAAGACTAGGGTGGGCGGGGGCGTAGACACTGAAGCTTTCTTT. Protein sequence: CASKKTRVGGGVDTEAFF.

This clonotype was seen at least ten times. The rearrangement joins TRBV7-2 to TRBJ1-5; 12 positions agree with TRBD1. This CDR3 comprises 20 residues. V lost 4 bases to trimming and J lost 0 bases; unmatched junction nucleotides: 13. Looked up from germline, CDR1 is SGHTA and CDR2 is FQGNSA. The CDR3, as DNA: TGTGCCAGCAGCTCAGTCCTTTCGGGACAGGGGGCCGATAGCAATCAGCCCCAGCATTTT. Its protein product is CASSSVLSGQGADSNQPQHF. Together with reference TRBV7-2 and TRBJ1-5, the CDR3 gives the full variable domain: GAGVSQSPSNKVTEKGKDVELRCDPISGHTALYWYRQSLGQGLEFLIYFQGNSAPDKSGLPSDRFSAERTGGSVSTLTIQRTQQEDSAVYLCASSSVLSGQGADSNQPQHFGDGTRLSIL.

This clonotype was seen a few times. The V call is TRBV7-9, the J call TRBJ2-3, with 8 positions matching TRBD1. The CDR3 runs 16 residues. Germline CDR1 is SEHNR and CDR2 is FQNEAQ (reference sequence). After removal of 5 bases from V and 4 bases from J, the junction contained 11 bases not matched to a gene. This CDR3 reads CASSRGQGGSPDTQYF. For the CDR3, the DNA is TGTGCCAGCAGCAGAGGACAGGGAGGTAGTCCAGATACGCAGTATTTT.